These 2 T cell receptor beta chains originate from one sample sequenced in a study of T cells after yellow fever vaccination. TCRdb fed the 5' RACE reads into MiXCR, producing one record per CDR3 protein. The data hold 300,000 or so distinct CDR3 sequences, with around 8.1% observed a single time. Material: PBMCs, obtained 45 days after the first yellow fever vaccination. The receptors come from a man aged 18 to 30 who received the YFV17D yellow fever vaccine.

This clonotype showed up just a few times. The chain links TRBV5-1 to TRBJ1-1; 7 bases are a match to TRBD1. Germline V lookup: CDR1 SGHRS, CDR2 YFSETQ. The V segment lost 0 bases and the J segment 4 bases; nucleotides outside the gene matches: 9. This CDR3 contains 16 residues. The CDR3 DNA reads TGCGCCAGCAGCTTGGCGGAGGGGGCATCCCCCACTGAAGCTTTCTTT. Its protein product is CASSLAEGASPTEAFF.

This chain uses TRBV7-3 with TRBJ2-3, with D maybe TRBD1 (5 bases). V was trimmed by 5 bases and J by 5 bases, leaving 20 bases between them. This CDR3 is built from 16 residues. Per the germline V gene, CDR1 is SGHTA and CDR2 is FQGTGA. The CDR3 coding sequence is TGTGCCAGCAGCCACGACGGGTGGGGCTCTAGAGATACGCAGTATTTT. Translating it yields CASSHDGWGSRDTQYF.